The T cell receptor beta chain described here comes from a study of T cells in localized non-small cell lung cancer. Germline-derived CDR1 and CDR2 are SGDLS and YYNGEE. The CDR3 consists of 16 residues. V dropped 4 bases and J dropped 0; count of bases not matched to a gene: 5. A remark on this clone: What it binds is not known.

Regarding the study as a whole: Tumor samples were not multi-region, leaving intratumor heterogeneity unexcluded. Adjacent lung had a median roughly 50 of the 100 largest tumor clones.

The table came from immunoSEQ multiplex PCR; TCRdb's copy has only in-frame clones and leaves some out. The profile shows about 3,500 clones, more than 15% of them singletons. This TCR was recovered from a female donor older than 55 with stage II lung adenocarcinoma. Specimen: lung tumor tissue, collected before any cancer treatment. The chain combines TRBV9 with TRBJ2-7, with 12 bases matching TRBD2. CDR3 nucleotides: TGTGCCAGCAGCCCTGGACTAGCGGGGTTCTCCTACGAGCAGTACTTC. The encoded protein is CASSPGLAGFSYEQYF. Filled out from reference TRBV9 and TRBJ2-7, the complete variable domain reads DSGVTQTPKHLITATGQRVTLRCSPRSGDLSVYWYQQSLDQGLQFLIQYYNGEERAKGNILERFSAQQFPDLHSELNLSSLELGDSALYFCASSPGLAGFSYEQYFGPGTRLTVT.